This T cell receptor (beta chain) was identified during a study of T cell clonotyping in hematopoietic cell transplantation. About this clone: Its antigen remains unidentified.

Regarding the study as a whole: Few recipient clonotypes overlapped donors; over 95% were de novo at given depth. Recipient TCR diversity dropped after transplant; expanded clonotypes rose from day 30 to 180. Without cell sorting, CD4 versus CD8 contributions remain unresolved.

Profiling relied on immunoSEQ multiplex PCR, and the TCRdb table lists in-frame clones only, not all of them. The data contain 15,000 or so clones, 70% to 90% of them singletons. The source of this sequence is a woman between 35 and 50 years old in good health. Some clones in this sample may be carry-over from other donors' samples. The material sequenced was peripheral blood mononuclear cells.

In DNA form, the CDR3 reads TGTGCCAGCGGCCCCGGCTCCTACGAGCAGTACTTC. Its translation: CASGPGSYEQYF. The chain is built from TRBV6-5 and TRBJ2-7; no firm D call. Germline loops: CDR1 MNHEY, CDR2 SVGAGI. The CDR3 extends over 12 amino acids. Between the trimmed V and J ends, which lost 8 bases and 0 bases, there was a span of 8 bases.